Sequencing of this TCR beta chain was carried out in a study of T cells in Graves' hyperthyroidism and ophthalmopathy. Amplified TCR beta CDR3 regions derived from RNA transcripts. A first-round RT-PCR of the TCR CDR3 used the HTBI primer set. TCRdb itself ran the multiplex PCR reads through MiXCR, one entry per CDR3 protein. The data show roughly 500,000 distinct CDR3 sequences, 40% to 55% seen once. This clonotype was seen at least ten times. Germline CDR1 and CDR2: SEHNR and FQNEAQ (reference sequence). The V gene end was trimmed by 0 bases and the J gene end by 4 bases; junction bases not matched to a gene: 4. This CDR3 contains 16 residues.

The material sequenced was peripheral blood or thyroid tissue (not recorded which). The clonotype originates from an adult woman with Graves' disease, either hyperthyroidism or ophthalmopathy (not recorded which). The chain combines TRBV7-9 with TRBJ2-2; TRBD2 aligns across 8 bases. CDR3 region: CASSLASGRGTGELFF. DNA for the CDR3: TGTGCCAGCAGCTTAGCGAGCGGGAGAGGCACCGGGGAGCTGTTTTTT.